This entry lists 13 T cell receptor beta chains sequenced from one sample in a study of shared clonotypes between healthy human individuals. TCRdb's table, derived via immunoSEQ multiplex PCR, lists solely in-frame clones and lacks some. Here the sample spans some 1.5 million clones, 95% to 99% being singletons. The sample comprised naive CD4+ T cells sorted from blood. Noted subset: CD45RA+ positively selected. The origin of the receptors is a man aged 25-45 years in good health.

On this clone itself: Other DNA sequences in this sample translate to the same CDR3. This rearrangement joins TRBV9 to TRBJ2-1, with D unresolved. The CDR3 sequence is 15 residues long. CDR1 is SGDLS and CDR2 is YYNGEE in the germline V gene. Trimming left V 0 bases short and J 1 base short, with 8 bases between. CDR3 protein: CASSVGQPSYNEQFF. The CDR3 coding sequence is TGTGCCAGCAGCGTAGGACAACCATCCTACAATGAGCAGTTCTTC.

This clone was observed a single time. The rearrangement joins TRBV9 to TRBJ1-3, with D unresolved. CDR1 SGDLS and CDR2 YYNGEE come from the germline V gene. Trimming stripped 6 bases from V and 3 bases from J, with 13 bases between. The CDR3 is 14 residues long. CDR3 sequence reads: CASTPRGFGNTIYF. CDR3 bases: TGTGCCAGCACCCCTCGGGGTTTTGGAAACACCATATATTTT.

The chain recombines TRBV4-2 with TRBJ1-4, with D unclear. The CDR3 runs to 14 residues. CDR1 and CDR2 (germline): LGHNA, YNFKEQ. Trimming removed 5 bases from V and 0 bases from J, with 7 bases in between. The CDR3 DNA follows: TGTGCCAGCAGCTCATTTGCAACTAATGAAAAACTGTTTTTT. This translates into CASSSFATNEKLFF.

The chain employs TRBV28 and TRBJ2-5, with TRBD1 matching over 7 bases. Trimming took 6 bases from V and 9 from J; bases not matched to a gene: 13. This CDR3 comprises 14 residues. From germline, CDR1 is MDHEN and CDR2 SYDVKM. The CDR3 region is CASSPGQLLVAQYF. The CDR3 nucleotides read TGTGCCAGCAGCCCGGGACAGCTCCTCGTGGCCCAGTACTTC. Full variable domain (remainder filled in from reference TRBV28 and TRBJ2-5): DVKVTQSSRYLVKRTGEKVFLECVQDMDHENMFWYRQDPGLGLRLIYFSYDVKMKEKGDIPEGYSVSREKKERFSLILESASTNQTSMYLCASSPGQLLVAQYFGPGTRLLVL.

The chain combines TRBV7-3 with TRBJ2-3; D not certain. The CDR3 is 12 amino acids. V was clipped by 5 bases and J by 2 bases, with 5 bases between them. Germline loops: CDR1 SGHTA, CDR2 FQGTGA. The CDR3 loop reads CASSPNTDTQYF. The CDR3 DNA reads TGTGCCAGCAGCCCCAACACAGATACGCAGTATTTT.

The rearrangement links TRBV9 to TRBJ2-1; D is unresolved. CDR3 length equals 15 residues. V shed 4 bases and J shed 0 bases, with 11 bases lying between them. Germline CDR1 reads SGDLS; CDR2 reads YYNGEE. CDR3 protein: CASSPAATSYNEQFF. The CDR3 DNA reads as TGTGCCAGCAGCCCGGCCGCAACCTCCTACAATGAGCAGTTCTTC. The whole variable domain, filled in from reference TRBV9 and TRBJ2-1, reads DSGVTQTPKHLITATGQRVTLRCSPRSGDLSVYWYQQSLDQGLQFLIQYYNGEERAKGNILERFSAQQFPDLHSELNLSSLELGDSALYFCASSPAATSYNEQFFGPGTRLTVL.

Of note for this clone: In the same sample, other DNA sequences code for this CDR3. The chain links TRBV28 to TRBJ1-1; D is undetermined. Trimming stripped 3 bases from V and 2 bases from J, with 7 bases between. This CDR3 is built from 13 residues. CDR1 is MDHEN and CDR2 is SYDVKM in the germline V gene. The CDR3 nucleotides are TGTGCCAGCAGTTTTTTGGTCAACACTGAAGCTTTCTTT. Its translation: CASSFLVNTEAFF.

This chain links TRBV2 with TRBJ1-1; D is uncertain. This CDR3 is 14 amino acids long. Germline V CDR1 and CDR2: SNHLY, FYNNEI. V was trimmed by 4 bases and J by 10 bases, leaving 19 bases between them. The CDR3 DNA follows: TGTGCCAGCAGTGTTATGAGGCACGAAACTCTAGCTTTCTTT. This codes for CASSVMRHETLAFF.

This sequence joins TRBV29-1 and TRBJ2-3; D is perhaps TRBD1 (6 bases). Germline values: CDR1 SQVTM, CDR2 ANQGSEA. The CDR3 has 13 residues. Between the trimmed V and J ends, which lost 6 bases and 2 bases, there was a span of 12 bases. CDR3 in amino acids: CSVTGQYTDTQYF. The CDR3 region has the DNA TGCAGCGTGACCGGACAGTACACAGATACGCAGTATTTT.

The rearrangement links TRBV11-3 to TRBJ2-3; 13 positions agree with TRBD2. Germline CDR1 and CDR2: SGHNT and YENEEA. The CDR3 has 16 amino acids. With V trimmed by 4 bases and J by 4 bases, 5 bases remained unmatched. The CDR3 loop reads CASSSWTSGSSDTQYF. Written as DNA, the CDR3 is TGTGCCAGCAGCTCGTGGACTAGCGGGAGTTCAGATACGCAGTATTTT.

This sequence joins TRBV2 and TRBJ2-7; TRBD2 matches at 14 bases. Germline V gene data show CDR1 as SNHLY and CDR2 as FYNNEI. The CDR3 runs 18 residues. V gave up 10 bases and J gave up 5 bases; unmatched junction bases: 19. CDR3 in DNA: TGTGCCACCAAAACGACACCGGGACTAGCGGGAGTTTGGAACGAGCAGTACTTC. Translation gives CATKTTPGLAGVWNEQYF.

The chain links TRBV7-8 to TRBJ2-7; TRBD2 is a possible D gene (5 bases). The V end lost 5 bases, the J end lost 3 bases, and 17 bases lay between the germline ends. This CDR3 has 15 amino acids. Germline V lookup: CDR1 SGHVS, CDR2 FQNEAQ. The CDR3 reads CASSPPRDKDYEQYF. The CDR3 region has the DNA TGTGCCAGCAGCCCCCCCCGGGATAAGGACTACGAGCAGTACTTC.

V usage is TRBV2 and J usage is TRBJ1-2; no clear D gene. This CDR3 comprises 15 residues. Trimming removed 7 bases from V and 2 bases from J, with 17 bases in between. Germline V CDR1 and CDR2: SNHLY, FYNNEI. The chain's CDR3 is CASTNRGHENYGYTF. Here the CDR3 DNA reads TGTGCCAGCACCAACAGAGGGCACGAGAACTATGGCTACACCTTC.